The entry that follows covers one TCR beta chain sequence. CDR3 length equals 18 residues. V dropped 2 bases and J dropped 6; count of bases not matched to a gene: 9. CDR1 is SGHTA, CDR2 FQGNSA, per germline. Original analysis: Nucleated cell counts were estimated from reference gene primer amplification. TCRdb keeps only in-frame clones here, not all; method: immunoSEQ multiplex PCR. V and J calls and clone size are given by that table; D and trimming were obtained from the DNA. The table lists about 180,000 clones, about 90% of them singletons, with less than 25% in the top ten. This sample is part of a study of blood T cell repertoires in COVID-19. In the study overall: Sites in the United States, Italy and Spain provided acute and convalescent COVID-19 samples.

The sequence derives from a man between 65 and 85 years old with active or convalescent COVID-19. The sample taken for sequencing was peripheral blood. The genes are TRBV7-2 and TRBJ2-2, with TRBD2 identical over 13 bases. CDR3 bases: TGTGCCAGCAGCTTAATTATCCCTGGGACTAGCGGGGCCGGGGAGCTGTTTTTT. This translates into CASSLIIPGTSGAGELFF.